The present T cell receptor (beta chain) was sequenced within a study of OX40 agonist ivuxolimab in advanced cancers. The repertoire was sequenced with immunoSEQ multiplex PCR; TCRdb's copy has only in-frame clones and lacks some. Of some 66,000 clones in the sample, 75% to 90% were seen once. The V end lost 2 bases, the J end lost 0 bases, and 17 bases lay between the germline ends. CDR1 MRHNA and CDR2 SNTAGT come from the germline V gene. The CDR3 is 18 residues long. Whole-study findings and limits: Several nonresponders also turned out to have low normalized T-cell clonal expansion.

This clone appeared a few times. Its target is not known. This specimen consisted of CD4+ or CD8+ T cells sorted from blood, obtained in a trial of the OX40 agonist ivuxolimab. The rearrangement links TRBV6-4 to TRBJ2-1; tentative D call: TRBD2 (7 bases). The sequence was obtained from an adult with an advanced solid tumor such as melanoma, head and neck, liver or kidney cancer. CDR3 bases: TGTGCCAGCAGTGACGCGAGGGGGGGACGGAGCTCCTACAATGAGCAGTTCTTC. Encoded protein: CASSDARGGRSSYNEQFF.